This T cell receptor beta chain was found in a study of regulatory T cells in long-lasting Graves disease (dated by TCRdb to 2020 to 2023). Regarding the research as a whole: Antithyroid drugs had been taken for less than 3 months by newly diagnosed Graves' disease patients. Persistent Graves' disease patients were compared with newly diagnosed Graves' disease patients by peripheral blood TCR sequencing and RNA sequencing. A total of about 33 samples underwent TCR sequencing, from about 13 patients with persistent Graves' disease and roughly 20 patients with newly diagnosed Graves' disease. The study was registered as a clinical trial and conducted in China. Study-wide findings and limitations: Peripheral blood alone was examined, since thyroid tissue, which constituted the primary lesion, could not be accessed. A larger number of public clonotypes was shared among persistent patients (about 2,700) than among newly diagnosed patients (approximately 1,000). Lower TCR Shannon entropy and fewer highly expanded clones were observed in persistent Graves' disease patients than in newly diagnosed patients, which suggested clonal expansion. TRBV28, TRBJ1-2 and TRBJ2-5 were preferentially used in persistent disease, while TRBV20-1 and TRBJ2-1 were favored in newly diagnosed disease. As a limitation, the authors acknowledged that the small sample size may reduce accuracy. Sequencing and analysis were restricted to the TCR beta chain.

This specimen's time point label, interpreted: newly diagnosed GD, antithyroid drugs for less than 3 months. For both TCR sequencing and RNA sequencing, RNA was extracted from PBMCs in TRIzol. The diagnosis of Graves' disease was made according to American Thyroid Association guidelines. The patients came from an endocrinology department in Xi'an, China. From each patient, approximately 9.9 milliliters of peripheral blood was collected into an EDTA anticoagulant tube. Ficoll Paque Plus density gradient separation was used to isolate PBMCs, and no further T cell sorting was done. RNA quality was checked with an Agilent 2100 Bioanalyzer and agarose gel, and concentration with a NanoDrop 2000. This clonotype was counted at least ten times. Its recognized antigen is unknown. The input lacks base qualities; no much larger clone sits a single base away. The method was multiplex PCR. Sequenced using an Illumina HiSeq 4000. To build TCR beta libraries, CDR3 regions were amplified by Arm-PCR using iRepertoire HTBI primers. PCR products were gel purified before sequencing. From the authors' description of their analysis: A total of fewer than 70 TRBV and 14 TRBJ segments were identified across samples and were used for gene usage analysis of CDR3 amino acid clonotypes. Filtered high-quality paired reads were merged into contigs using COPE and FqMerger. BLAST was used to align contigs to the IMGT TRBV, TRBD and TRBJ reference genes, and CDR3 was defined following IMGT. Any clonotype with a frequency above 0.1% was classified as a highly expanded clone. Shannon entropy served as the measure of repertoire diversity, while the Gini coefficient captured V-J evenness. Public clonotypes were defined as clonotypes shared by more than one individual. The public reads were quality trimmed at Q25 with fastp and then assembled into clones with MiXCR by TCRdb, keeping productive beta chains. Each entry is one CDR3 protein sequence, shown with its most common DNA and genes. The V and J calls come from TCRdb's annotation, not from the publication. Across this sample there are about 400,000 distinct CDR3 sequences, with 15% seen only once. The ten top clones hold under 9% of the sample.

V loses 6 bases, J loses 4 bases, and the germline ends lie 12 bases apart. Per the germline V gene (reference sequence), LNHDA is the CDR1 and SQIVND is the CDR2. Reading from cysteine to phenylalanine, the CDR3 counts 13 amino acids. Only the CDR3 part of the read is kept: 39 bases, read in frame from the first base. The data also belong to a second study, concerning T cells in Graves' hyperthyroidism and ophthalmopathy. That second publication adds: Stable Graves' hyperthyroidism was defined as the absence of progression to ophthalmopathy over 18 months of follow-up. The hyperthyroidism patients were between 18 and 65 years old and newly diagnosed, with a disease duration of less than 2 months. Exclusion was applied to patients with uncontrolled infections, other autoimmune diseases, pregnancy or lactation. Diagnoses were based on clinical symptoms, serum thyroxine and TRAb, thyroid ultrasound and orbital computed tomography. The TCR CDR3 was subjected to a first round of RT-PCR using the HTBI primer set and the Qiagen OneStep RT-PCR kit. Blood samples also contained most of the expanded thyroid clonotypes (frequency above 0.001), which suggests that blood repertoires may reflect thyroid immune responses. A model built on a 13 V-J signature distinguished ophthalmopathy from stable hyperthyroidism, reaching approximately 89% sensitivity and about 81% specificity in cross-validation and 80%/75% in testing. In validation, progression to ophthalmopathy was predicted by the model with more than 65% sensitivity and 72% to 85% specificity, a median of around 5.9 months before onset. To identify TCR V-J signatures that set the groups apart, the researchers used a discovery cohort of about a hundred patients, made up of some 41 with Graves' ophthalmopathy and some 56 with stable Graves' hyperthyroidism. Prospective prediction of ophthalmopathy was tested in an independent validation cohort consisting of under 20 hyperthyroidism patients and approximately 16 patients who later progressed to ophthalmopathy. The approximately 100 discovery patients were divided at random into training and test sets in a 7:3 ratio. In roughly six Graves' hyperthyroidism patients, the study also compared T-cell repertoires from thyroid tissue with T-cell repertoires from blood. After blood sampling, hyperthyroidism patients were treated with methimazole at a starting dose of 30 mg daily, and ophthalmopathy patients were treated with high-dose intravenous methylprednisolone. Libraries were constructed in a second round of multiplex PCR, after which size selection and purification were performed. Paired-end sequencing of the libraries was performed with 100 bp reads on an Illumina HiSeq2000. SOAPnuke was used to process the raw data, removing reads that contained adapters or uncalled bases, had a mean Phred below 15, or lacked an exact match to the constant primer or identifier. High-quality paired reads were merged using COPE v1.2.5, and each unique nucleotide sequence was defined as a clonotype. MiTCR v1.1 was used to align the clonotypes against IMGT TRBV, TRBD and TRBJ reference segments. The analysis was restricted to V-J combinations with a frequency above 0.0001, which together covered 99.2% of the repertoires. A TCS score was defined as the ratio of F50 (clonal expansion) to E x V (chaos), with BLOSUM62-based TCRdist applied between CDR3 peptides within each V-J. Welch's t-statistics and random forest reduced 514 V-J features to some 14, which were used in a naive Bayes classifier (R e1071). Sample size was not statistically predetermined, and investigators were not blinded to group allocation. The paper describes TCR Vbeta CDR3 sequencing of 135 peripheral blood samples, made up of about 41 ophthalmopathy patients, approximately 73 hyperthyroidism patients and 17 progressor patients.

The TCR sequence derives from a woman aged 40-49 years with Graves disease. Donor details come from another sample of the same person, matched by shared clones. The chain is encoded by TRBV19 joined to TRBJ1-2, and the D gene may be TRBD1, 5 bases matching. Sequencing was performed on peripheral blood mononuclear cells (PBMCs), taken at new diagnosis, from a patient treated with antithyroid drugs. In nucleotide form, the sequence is TGTGCCAGTAGCGATCCAGGGCTCTATGGCTACACCTTC. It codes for CASSDPGLYGYTF.